This entry features one T cell receptor beta chain sequence. There is no known antigen for this receptor. Base qualities were left out, and no much larger clone turns up one base away. Separate from the roughly 700-subject first cohort, the validation cohort of around 130 subjects was the group to which the donors belonged. This record belongs to a study of cytomegalovirus exposure and HLA in healthy donors (dated by TCRdb to the late 2010s). A note on the overall study: According to a later analysis, the approximately 120 validation repertoires were produced on the same platform as the 700 or so repertoires of the first cohort. The study combined high-throughput TCR immunosequencing, statistical association of individual TCRs with disease status, and machine learning to predict cytomegalovirus infection status. The aim of the study was to test whether cataloging public T cell receptors could identify signatures of past pathogen exposure. Besides the first cohort of 666 subjects, a separate validation cohort made up of over 100 different subjects was used.

The CDR3 numbers 15 residues from cysteine through phenylalanine. The entry retains the CDR3 DNA only, 45 bases that are in frame from base 1. In the germline V gene (reference sequence), CDR1 corresponds to MNHEY and CDR2 to SMNVEV. Trimmed from V: 6 bases; trimmed from J: 7 bases; junction bases lacking a gene match: 9. Overall results and qualifications from the work: The authors suggested that the approach could potentially be generalized to other disease states and immunological phenotypes. The classifier was reported to diagnose cytomegalovirus status with high specificity and sensitivity in both the original and validation cohorts. In vitro tests confirmed that a few of the cytomegalovirus-associated TCR beta chains recognize cytomegalovirus antigens. A later analysis found that TCRs clustered in the first cohort also tended to co-occur in the 120 validation repertoires, with approximately 94% of cluster scores above 0. In the study, 150 to 200 TCR beta chains were listed as associated with cytomegalovirus. All 120 or so repertoires were used to score co-occurrence in the validation cohort in a later analysis, because that analysis had no HLA typing for the cohort. Across donors, most TCR sequences were observed very rarely, whereas some public TCRs were present in many individuals.

The library was produced with the immunoSEQ multiplex PCR assay. The source study handled its data this way. A statistical classification framework was developed to diagnose cytomegalovirus status using the catalog of TCR beta chain sequences. Drawn from immuneACCESS, this table holds only the in-frame rearrangements with V and J called that TCRdb kept. Clones are partly lost; checked studies trace under half to an unresolved V gene and leave the rest unexplained. The V and J calls and the clone size are those of that table, but D and trimming were determined from the DNA. This sample comprises approximately 230,000 clones, over 75% of them detected only once. The ten most abundant clones make up 12% of the sample.

The rearranged chain carries TRBV27 and TRBJ1-4, and 9 junctional nucleotides match TRBD1. The specimen sequenced was PBMCs. The receptor was derived from a young man in good health and CMV-seropositive. The DNA is as follows: TGTGCCAGCAGCTCCGACAGGGGGTTTGGTGAAAAACTGTTTTTT. The translation is CASSSDRGFGEKLFF.